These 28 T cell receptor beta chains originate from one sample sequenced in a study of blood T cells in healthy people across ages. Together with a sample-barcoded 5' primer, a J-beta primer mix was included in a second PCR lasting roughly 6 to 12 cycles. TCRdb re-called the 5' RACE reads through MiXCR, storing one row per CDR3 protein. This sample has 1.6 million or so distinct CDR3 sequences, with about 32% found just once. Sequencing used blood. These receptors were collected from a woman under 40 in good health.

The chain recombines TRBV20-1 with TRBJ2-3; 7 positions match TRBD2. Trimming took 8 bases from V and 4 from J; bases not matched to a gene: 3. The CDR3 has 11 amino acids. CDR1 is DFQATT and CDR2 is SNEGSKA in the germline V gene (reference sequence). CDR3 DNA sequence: TGCAGTATCCTAGCGGCAGATACGCAGTATTTT. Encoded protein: CSILAADTQYF.

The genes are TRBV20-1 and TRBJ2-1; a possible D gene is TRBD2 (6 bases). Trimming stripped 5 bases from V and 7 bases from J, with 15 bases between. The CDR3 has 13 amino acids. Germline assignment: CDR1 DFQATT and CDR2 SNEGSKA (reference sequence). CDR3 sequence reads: CSAWGPSGNEQFF. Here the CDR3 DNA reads TGCAGTGCTTGGGGCCCCAGCGGGAATGAGCAGTTCTTC.

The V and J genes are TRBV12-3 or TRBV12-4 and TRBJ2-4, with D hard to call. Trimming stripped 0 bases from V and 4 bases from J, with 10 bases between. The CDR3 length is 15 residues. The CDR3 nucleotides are TGTGCCAGCAGTTTAGCGGGCGCACGAAAAAACATTCAGTACTTC. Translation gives CASSLAGARKNIQYF.

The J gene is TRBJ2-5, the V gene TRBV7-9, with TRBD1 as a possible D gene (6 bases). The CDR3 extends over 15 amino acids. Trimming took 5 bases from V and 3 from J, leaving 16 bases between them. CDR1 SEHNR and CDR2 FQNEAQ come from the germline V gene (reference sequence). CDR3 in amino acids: CASSPGDTSKETQYF. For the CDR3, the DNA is TGTGCCAGCAGCCCAGGGGACACCTCCAAAGAGACCCAGTACTTC.

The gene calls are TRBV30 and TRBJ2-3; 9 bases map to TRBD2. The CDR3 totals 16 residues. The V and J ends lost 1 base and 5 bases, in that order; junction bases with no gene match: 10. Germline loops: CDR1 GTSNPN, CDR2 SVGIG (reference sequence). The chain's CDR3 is CAWSAGAGGPEDTQYF. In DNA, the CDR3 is TGTGCCTGGAGTGCCGGGGCGGGGGGGCCGGAAGATACGCAGTATTTT.

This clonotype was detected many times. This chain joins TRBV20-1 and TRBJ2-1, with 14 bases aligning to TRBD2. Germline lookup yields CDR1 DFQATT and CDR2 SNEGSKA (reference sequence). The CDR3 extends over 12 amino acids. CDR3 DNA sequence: TGCAGGGGACTAGCGGGGGACAATGAGCAGTTCTTC. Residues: CRGLAGDNEQFF.

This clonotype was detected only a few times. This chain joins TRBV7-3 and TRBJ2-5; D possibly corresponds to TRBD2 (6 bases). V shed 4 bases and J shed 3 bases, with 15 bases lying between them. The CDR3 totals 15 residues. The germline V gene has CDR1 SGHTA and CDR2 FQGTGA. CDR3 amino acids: CASSSKTSVEETQYF. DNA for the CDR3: TGTGCCAGCAGCTCCAAGACTAGTGTAGAAGAGACCCAGTACTTC.

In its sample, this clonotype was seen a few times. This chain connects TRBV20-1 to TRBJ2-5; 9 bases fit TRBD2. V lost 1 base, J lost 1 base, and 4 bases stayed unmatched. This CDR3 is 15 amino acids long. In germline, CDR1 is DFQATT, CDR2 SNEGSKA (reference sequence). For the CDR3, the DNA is TGCAGTGCTAGAGGAGTTAGCGGGGGCCAAGAGACCCAGTACTTC. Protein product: CSARGVSGGQETQYF.

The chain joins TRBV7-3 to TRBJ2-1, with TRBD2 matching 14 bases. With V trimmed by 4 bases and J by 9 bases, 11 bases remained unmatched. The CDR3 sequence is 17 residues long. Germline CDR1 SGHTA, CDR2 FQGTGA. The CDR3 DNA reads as TGTGCCAGCAGCTCGCGACTAGCGGGAGGGCCAGATAGTGAGCAGTTCTTC. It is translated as CASSSRLAGGPDSEQFF. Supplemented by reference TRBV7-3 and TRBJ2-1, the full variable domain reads GAGVSQTPSNKVTEKGKYVELRCDPISGHTALYWYRQSLGQGPEFLIYFQGTGAADDSGLPNDRFFAVRPEGSVSTLKIQRTERGDSAVYLCASSSRLAGGPDSEQFFGPGTRLTVL.

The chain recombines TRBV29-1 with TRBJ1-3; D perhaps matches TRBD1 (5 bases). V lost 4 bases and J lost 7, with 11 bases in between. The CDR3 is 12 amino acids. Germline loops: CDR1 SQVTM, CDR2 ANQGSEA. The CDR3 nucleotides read TGCAGCGTTGCAACGGGGGAGAACACCATATATTTT. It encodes CSVATGENTIYF.

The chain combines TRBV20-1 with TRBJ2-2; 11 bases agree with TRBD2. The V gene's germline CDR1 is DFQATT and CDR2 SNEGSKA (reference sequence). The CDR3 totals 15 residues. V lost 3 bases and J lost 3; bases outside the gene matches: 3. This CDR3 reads CSASGLAGYTGELFF. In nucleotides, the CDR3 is TGCAGTGCTAGCGGACTAGCGGGTTACACCGGGGAGCTGTTTTTT.

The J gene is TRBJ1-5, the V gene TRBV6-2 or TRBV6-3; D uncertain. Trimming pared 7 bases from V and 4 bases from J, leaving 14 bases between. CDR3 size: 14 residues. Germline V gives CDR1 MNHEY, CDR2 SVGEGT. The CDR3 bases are TGTGCCAGCACCCGAATGCAGGCTAATCAGCCCCAGCATTTT. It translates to CASTRMQANQPQHF.

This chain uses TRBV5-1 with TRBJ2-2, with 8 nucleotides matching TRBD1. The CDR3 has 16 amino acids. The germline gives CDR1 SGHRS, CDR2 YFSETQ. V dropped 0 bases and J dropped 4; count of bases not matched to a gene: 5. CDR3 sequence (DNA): TGCGCCAGCAGCTTGGAATGGACAGGGACCACCGGGGAGCTGTTTTTT. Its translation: CASSLEWTGTTGELFF. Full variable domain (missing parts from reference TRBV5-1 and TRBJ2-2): KAGVTQTPRYLIKTRGQQVTLSCSPISGHRSVSWYQQTPGQGLQFLFEYFSETQRNKGNFPGRFSGRQFSNSRSEMNVSTLELGDSALYLCASSLEWTGTTGELFFGEGSRLTVL.

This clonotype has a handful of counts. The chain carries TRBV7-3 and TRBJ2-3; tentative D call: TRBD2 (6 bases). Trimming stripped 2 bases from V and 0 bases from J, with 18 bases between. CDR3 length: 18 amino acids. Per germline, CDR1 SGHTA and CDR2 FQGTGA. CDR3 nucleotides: TGTGCCAGCAGCTTACGGGGGAGCGTAGTAGCTAGCACAGATACGCAGTATTTT. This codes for CASSLRGSVVASTDTQYF.

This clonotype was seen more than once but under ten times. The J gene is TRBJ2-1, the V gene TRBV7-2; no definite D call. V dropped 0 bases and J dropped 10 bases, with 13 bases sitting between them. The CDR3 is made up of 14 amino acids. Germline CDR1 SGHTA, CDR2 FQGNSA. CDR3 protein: CASSLAAWAKEQFF. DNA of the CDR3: TGTGCCAGCAGCTTAGCAGCATGGGCGAAGGAGCAGTTCTTC. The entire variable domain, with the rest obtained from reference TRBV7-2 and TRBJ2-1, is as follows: GAGVSQSPSNKVTEKGKDVELRCDPISGHTALYWYRQSLGQGLEFLIYFQGNSAPDKSGLPSDRFSAERTGGSVSTLTIQRTQQEDSAVYLCASSLAAWAKEQFFGPGTRLTVL.

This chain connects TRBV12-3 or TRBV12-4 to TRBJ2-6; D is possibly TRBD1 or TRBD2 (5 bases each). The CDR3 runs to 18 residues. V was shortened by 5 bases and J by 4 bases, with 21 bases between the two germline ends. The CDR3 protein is CASSRILLGGGGANVLTF. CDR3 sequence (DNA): TGTGCCAGCAGTCGCATCCTTCTTGGGGGTGGCGGGGCCAACGTCCTGACTTTC.

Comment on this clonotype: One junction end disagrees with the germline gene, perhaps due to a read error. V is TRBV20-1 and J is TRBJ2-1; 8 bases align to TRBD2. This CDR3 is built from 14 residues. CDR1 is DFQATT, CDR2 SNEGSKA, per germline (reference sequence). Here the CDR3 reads CSSGLAGGYNGQFF. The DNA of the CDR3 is TGCTCTTCGGGGTTGGCGGGGGGATACAATGGGCAGTTCTTC.

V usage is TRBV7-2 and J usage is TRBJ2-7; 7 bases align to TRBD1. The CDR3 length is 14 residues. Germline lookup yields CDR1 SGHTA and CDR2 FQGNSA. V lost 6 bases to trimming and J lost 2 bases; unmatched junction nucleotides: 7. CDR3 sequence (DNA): TGTGCCAGCAGGGGGACAGTCCACACCTACGAGCAGTACTTC. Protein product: CASRGTVHTYEQYF.

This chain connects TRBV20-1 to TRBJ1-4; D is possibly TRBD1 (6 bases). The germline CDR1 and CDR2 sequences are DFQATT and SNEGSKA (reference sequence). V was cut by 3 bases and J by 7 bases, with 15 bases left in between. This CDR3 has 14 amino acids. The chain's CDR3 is CSASRTGFSEKLFF. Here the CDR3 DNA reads TGCAGTGCTAGTCGTACAGGGTTCAGTGAAAAACTGTTTTTT.

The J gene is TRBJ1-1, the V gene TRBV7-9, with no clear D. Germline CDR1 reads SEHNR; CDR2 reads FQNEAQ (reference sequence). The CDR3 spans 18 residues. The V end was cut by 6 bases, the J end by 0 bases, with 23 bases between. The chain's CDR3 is CASSPEPPGRWMNTEAFF. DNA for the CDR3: TGTGCCAGCAGTCCAGAACCCCCCGGGCGGTGGATGAACACTGAAGCTTTCTTT.

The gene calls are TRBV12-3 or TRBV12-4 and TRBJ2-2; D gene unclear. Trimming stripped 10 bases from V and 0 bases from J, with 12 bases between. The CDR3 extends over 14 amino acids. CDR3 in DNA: TGTGCCACCACGGACCTCGCGAACACCGGGGAGCTGTTTTTT. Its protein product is CATTDLANTGELFF.

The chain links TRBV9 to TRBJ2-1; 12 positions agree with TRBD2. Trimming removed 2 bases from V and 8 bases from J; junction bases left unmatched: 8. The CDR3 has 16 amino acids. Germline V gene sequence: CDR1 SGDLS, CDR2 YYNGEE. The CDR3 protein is CASSVQASGGAYEQFF. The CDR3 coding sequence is TGTGCCAGCAGCGTCCAAGCTAGCGGGGGGGCATATGAGCAGTTCTTC.

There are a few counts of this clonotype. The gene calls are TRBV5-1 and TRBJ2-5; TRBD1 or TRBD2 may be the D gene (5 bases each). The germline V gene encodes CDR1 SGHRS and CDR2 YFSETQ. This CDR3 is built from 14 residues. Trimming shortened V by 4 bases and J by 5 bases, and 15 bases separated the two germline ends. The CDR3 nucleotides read TGCGCCAGCAGCCAAGAGTCGGGGCGGGAGACCCAGTACTTC. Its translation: CASSQESGRETQYF.

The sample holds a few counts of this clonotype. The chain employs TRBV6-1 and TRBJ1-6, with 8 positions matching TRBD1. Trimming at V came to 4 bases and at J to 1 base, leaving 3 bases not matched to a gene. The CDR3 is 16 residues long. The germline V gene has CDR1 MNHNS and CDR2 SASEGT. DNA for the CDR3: TGTGCCAGCAGTGTCGACAGGGGTTCCTATAATTCACCCCTCCACTTT. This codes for CASSVDRGSYNSPLHF.

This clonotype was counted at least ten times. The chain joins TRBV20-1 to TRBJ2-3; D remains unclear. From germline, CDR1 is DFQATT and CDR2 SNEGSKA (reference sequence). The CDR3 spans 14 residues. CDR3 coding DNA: TGCACCCCCGAAACGGGTCCTAGCACAGATACGCAGTATTTT. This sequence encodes CTPETGPSTDTQYF.

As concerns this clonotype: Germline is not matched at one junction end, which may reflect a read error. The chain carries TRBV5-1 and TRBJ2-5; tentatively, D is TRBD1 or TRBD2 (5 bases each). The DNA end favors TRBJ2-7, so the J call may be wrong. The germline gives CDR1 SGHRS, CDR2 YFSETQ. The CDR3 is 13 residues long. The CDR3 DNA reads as TGCACCAGCAGAGGGACCCCAGGCGACGAGCAGTACTTC. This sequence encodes CTSRGTPGDEQYF.

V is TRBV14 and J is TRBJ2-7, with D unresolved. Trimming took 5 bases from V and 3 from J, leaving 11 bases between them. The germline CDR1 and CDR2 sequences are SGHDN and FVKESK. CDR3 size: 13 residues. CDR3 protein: CASSFAAYYEQYF. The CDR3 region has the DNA TGTGCCAGCAGCTTCGCAGCTTACTACGAGCAGTACTTC.

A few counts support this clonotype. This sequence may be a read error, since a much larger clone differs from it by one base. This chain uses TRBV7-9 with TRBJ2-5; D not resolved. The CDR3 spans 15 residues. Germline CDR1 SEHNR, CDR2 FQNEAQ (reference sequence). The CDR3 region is CTSSSSWRPYEEQYF. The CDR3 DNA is TGTACCAGCAGCTCTTCTTGGCGGCCCTACGAAGAGCAGTACTTC.